This TCR beta chain stems from a study of T-cell reconstitution after alpha-beta-depleted transplantation in children. This clonotype was detected a few times. Trimming at V came to 6 bases and at J to 3 bases, leaving 13 bases not matched to a gene. Germline loops: CDR1 MNHEY, CDR2 SVGEGT. CDR3 size: 16 residues. TCRbeta library construction was performed incorporating unique molecular identifiers. One entry per CDR3 protein, called by TCRdb with MiXCR from the PCR reads. The table has about 540,000 distinct CDR3 sequences, roughly 18% seen once. The genes are TRBV6-2 or TRBV6-3 and TRBJ2-7, with 8 bases matching TRBD1. This clonotype was obtained from a human donor who donated a stem cell graft to a child with acute lymphoblastic leukemia. The sample was PBMCs from the stem cell graft donor, taken from the stem cell graft. The DNA of the CDR3 is TGTGCCAGCAGCCATGGGACAGGTTACCTAGTCTACGAGCAGTACTTC. Translating it yields CASSHGTGYLVYEQYF.